A selection of T cell receptor beta chains follows, all from one sample in a study of T cell changes during pregnancy in multiple sclerosis. Produced via immunoSEQ multiplex PCR; TCRdb's table is partial and in-frame only. The table records 30,000 to 40,000 clones, 70% to 90% of them present only once. This sample comprised CD4+ T cells from peripheral blood mononuclear cells, obtained before pregnancy. Source of these receptors: a female donor with multiple sclerosis, enrolled in a pregnancy study. Each CDR3 is given with its conserved first and last residue. D genes are given only for firm matches. Clone size is not always given. Where it is, it says once, few, many or a class for expanded clones.

-,TRBV18,12,TRBJ2-3,-,TGTGCCAGCTCACCCGGGACAATTACGCAGTATTTT,CASSPGTITQYF
-,TRBV18,14,TRBJ1-5,-,TGTGCCAGCTCACCGTCGCGGAGCAATCAGCCCCAGCATTTT,CASSPSRSNQPQHF
-,TRBV5-4,14,TRBJ2-2,-,TGTGCCAGCAGCTTGCGGACAGCCACCGGGGAGCTGTTTTTT,CASSLRTATGELFF
once,TRBV2,14,TRBJ2-3,-,TGTGCCAGCAGTGAGCGGGGGCGCGACGGAACGCAGTATTTT,CASSERGRDGTQYF
few,TRBV10-3,13,TRBJ1-2,-,TGTGCCATCAATGGGCAGGGGCTAGAGGACTACACCTTC,CAINGQGLEDYTF
-,TRBV18,14,TRBJ2-2,TRBD1,TGTGCCAGCTCACCACTACAGGGGAACGGGGAGCTGTTTTTT,CASSPLQGNGELFF
once,TRBV6-5,14,TRBJ1-3,-,TGTGCCAGCAGTAGGGCGGGGACGGGAAACACCATATATTTT,CASSRAGTGNTIYF
-,TRBV4-3,17,TRBJ1-6,TRBD1,TGCGCCAGCAGCCAAGTAGGGGACAGGGGATATAATTCACCCCTCCACTTT,CASSQVGDRGYNSPLHF
-,TRBV7-3,15,TRBJ2-7,-,TGTGCCAGCAGCTTAGAGGCGGGGGCGGCCTACGAGCAGTACTTC,CASSLEAGAAYEQYF
-,TRBV4-2,15,TRBJ2-7,TRBD2,TGTGCCAGCAGCCCGGGACTGGGGGAGGGCTACGAGCAGTACTTC,CASSPGLGEGYEQYF
few,TRBV7-2,15,TRBJ1-1,-,TGTGCCAGCAGCCCCTACGACAGGACGAACACTGAAGCTTTCTTT,CASSPYDRTNTEAFF
once,TRBV18,20,TRBJ1-1,-,TGTGCCAGCTCACCTCGACGAAAAACCATTAAACAGGGTTTTGGCACTGAAGCTTTCTTT,CASSPRRKTIKQGFGTEAFF
-,TRBV28,14,TRBJ1-5,TRBD1,TGTGCCAGCAGTTTCAGGGGGCGATCGAAGCCCCAGCATTTT,CASSFRGRSKPQHF
-,TRBV10-3,17,TRBJ1-6,TRBD1,TGTGCCATCCCTAGCGTGGACAGGGCCCCTTGGAATTCACCCCTCCACTTT,CAIPSVDRAPWNSPLHF
-,TRBV4-3,14,TRBJ1-2,-,TGCGCCAGCAGCCATCAAGCCGGACAAGCCGGCTACACCTTC,CASSHQAGQAGYTF
-,TRBV9,15,TRBJ1-3,TRBD1,TGTGCCAGCAGCGTAGATACAGGGGGAGGAAACACCATATATTTT,CASSVDTGGGNTIYF
-,TRBV18,17,TRBJ2-5,TRBD2,TGTGCCAGCTCACCCCGCGGGAGTAAAAGCTTCCAAGAGACCCAGTACTTC,CASSPRGSKSFQETQYF
-,TRBV28,11,TRBJ2-7,TRBD1,TGTGCCAGCGCCGACAGGGACGAGCAGTACTTC,CASADRDEQYF
once,TRBV7-8,17,TRBJ2-1,-,TGTGCCAGCAGCTTACGTCTTCGGCAGGGCTCCTACAATGAGCAGTTCTTC,CASSLRLRQGSYNEQFF
-,TRBV6-6,15,TRBJ2-5,TRBD1,TGTGCCAGCAGAGGACAGGCCTTGTACCAAGAGACCCAGTACTTC,CASRGQALYQETQYF
-,TRBV7-8,16,TRBJ2-3,TRBD1,TGTGCCAGCAGCTTAGAAGGACAGGGCACTTGGAATACGCAGTATTTT,CASSLEGQGTWNTQYF
-,TRBV7-2,16,TRBJ2-2,TRBD2,TGTGCCAGCAGCTTAGCGGCGGGGGGGCCTCCCGGGGAGCTGTTTTTT,CASSLAAGGPPGELFF
once,TRBV2,14,TRBJ2-5,-,TGTGCCAGCAGGGGGGGCAGGGGGTCAGAGACCCAGTACTTC,CASRGGRGSETQYF
-,TRBV29-1,15,TRBJ1-1,-,TGCAGCGTTGCGCCAGGGTGGGCGATGAACACTGAAGCTTTCTTT,CSVAPGWAMNTEAFF
once,TRBV28,11,TRBJ1-6,TRBD1,TGTGCCAGCAATACAGGGGAGCGCCTCCACTTT,CASNTGERLHF
-,TRBV19,13,TRBJ1-5,-,TGTGCCAGTAGTATCGACAGATATCAGCCCCAGCATTTT,CASSIDRYQPQHF
-,TRBV7-8,13,TRBJ2-3,-,TGTGCCAGCAGCACTAGAACAGTAGATACGCAGTATTTT,CASSTRTVDTQYF
-,TRBV12-2,15,TRBJ1-2,-,TGTGCAAGTCGCTCGCCGGGACAGGGATCCTATGGCTACACCTTC,CASRSPGQGSYGYTF
-,TRBV5-5,17,TRBJ2-1,TRBD2,TGTGCCAGCAGCTTGGAACAACTGCGGGGGTACGGCAATGAGCAGTTCTTC,CASSLEQLRGYGNEQFF
-,TRBV28,14,TRBJ2-7,-,TGTGCCAGCAGTTTATGGGCCAGTTCCTACGAGCAGTACTTC,CASSLWASSYEQYF
-,TRBV4-2,15,TRBJ2-7,TRBD1,TGTGCCAGCAGCCAAGAGGGACAGCCAACCTACGAGCAGTACTTC,CASSQEGQPTYEQYF
-,TRBV18,17,TRBJ2-1,-,TGTGCCAGCTCACCACCCGTAGGGCAGGGGACATACAATGAGCAGTTCTTC,CASSPPVGQGTYNEQFF
-,TRBV7-3,21,TRBJ1-4,-,TGTGCCAGCAGCTTACCCCCCCGGGGGGAGGAGGGTGGTGCAACTAATGAAAAACTGTTTTTT,CASSLPPRGEEGGATNEKLFF
once,TRBV4-3,15,TRBJ2-1,TRBD1,TGCGCCAGCAGCCAGCGGACAGGGGAGGACAATGAGCAGTTCTTC,CASSQRTGEDNEQFF
-,TRBV30,14,TRBJ2-3,-,TGTGCCTGGAGTCTCGGAGGGGGCGTAGATACGCAGTATTTT,CAWSLGGGVDTQYF
-,TRBV4-1,16,TRBJ1-5,-,TGCGCCAGCAGCCAAGAAGTAACGAGGAGCAATCAGCCCCAGCATTTT,CASSQEVTRSNQPQHF
few,TRBV7-6,15,TRBJ2-2,-,TGTGCCAGCAGCTTAGCGAGCACTATCCCCGGGGAGCTGTTTTTT,CASSLASTIPGELFF
-,TRBV5-1,13,TRBJ1-2,TRBD1,TGCGCCAGCAGCCATGGACAGGGGGTAGGCTACACCTTC,CASSHGQGVGYTF
-,TRBV7-9,16,TRBJ2-7,-,TGTGCCAGCAGCTTTGACGGGTCCTTAAGGTCCTACGAGCAGTACTTC,CASSFDGSLRSYEQYF
-,TRBV2,11,TRBJ2-7,-,TGTGCCAGCAGCGACAGTTACGAGCAGTACTTC,CASSDSYEQYF
-,TRBV7-2,15,TRBJ1-1,-,TGTGCCAGCAGCCCTAGTGGGACTGACCTAACTGAAGCTTTCTTT,CASSPSGTDLTEAFF
-,TRBV6-5,13,TRBJ2-7,-,TGTGCCAGCAGCCGGACAGTCCCCTACGAGCAGTACTTC,CASSRTVPYEQYF
-,TRBV9,16,TRBJ2-7,TRBD2,TGTGCCAGCAGCGAGGGGGCTAGCGGGGGTTACTACGAGCAGTACTTC,CASSEGASGGYYEQYF
-,TRBV9,15,TRBJ2-3,TRBD1,TGTGCCAGCAGCACCCGCACAGGGGGCGGCGATACGCAGTATTTT,CASSTRTGGGDTQYF
once,TRBV27,16,TRBJ2-1,TRBD2,TGTGCCAGCAGTTTTCTAGCGGGGCGGTCCTACAATGAGCAGTTCTTC,CASSFLAGRSYNEQFF
-,TRBV15,14,TRBJ2-2,-,TGTGCCACCAGCAGAGATCGGGGAGGCGGGGAGCTGTTTTTT,CATSRDRGGGELFF
-,TRBV5-1,14,TRBJ1-2,-,TGCGCCAGCAGCGCAACTTCACCCGCGGATGGCTACACCTTC,CASSATSPADGYTF
once,TRBV5-1,16,TRBJ2-2,-,TGCGCCAGCAGCTTGAGTGTAGGGGCTATTGCCGGGGAGCTGTTTTTT,CASSLSVGAIAGELFF
-,TRBV9,13,TRBJ2-5,-,TGTGCCAGCAGCGTTGGGGGGGCAGAGACCCAGTACTTC,CASSVGGAETQYF
-,TRBV11-3,13,TRBJ1-1,-,TGTGCCAGCAGCTCGCGGCCTTACACTGAAGCTTTCTTT,CASSSRPYTEAFF
-,TRBV27,14,TRBJ1-2,-,TGTGCCAGCAGGCGCGACGCCGGGGTGAGGGGCTACACCTTC,CASRRDAGVRGYTF
-,TRBV30,14,TRBJ2-5,TRBD1,TGTGCCTGGAGTAGGGGCAGGGGGCAAGAGACCCAGTACTTC,CAWSRGRGQETQYF
-,TRBV4-2,16,TRBJ2-3,TRBD2,TGTGCCAGCAGCCAAGGGACTAGCGGGCGGACAGATACGCAGTATTTT,CASSQGTSGRTDTQYF
-,TRBV6-5,13,TRBJ1-1,-,TGTGCCAGCAGTCCTCTGGGGAGCACTGAAGCTTTCTTT,CASSPLGSTEAFF
-,TRBV4-1,15,TRBJ2-3,TRBD2,TGCGCCAGCAGCCATTGGACTAGCGGACGGGTGACGCAGTATTTT,CASSHWTSGRVTQYF